These 24 T cell receptor beta chains originate from one sample sequenced in a study of blood T cell repertoires in COVID-19. The repertoire was sequenced with immunoSEQ multiplex PCR; TCRdb's copy has only in-frame clones and lacks some. This table holds 200,000 to 250,000 clones, more than 75% found once. The source material was PBMCs or T cells enriched from blood (not recorded which). These receptors were collected from a middle-aged man who had recovered from COVID-19.

The chain carries TRBV30 and TRBJ1-6, with D hard to call. The CDR3 extends over 15 amino acids. Trimming removed 5 bases at V and 8 bases at J, with 19 bases between. Germline V gene data show CDR1 as GTSNPN and CDR2 as SVGIG (reference sequence). CDR3 DNA: TGTGCCTGGCTTCCTGACTCCCTCGGGTATTCACCCCTCCACTTT. Translation gives CAWLPDSLGYSPLHF.

The chain employs TRBV6-5 and TRBJ1-6; tentatively, D is TRBD1 (6 bases). From germline, CDR1 is MNHEY and CDR2 SVGAGI. Trimming removed 0 bases at V and 7 bases at J, with 13 bases between. The CDR3 length is 16 residues. DNA for the CDR3: TGTGCCAGCAGTTACTCGACGACAGGACAGAATTCACCCCTCCACTTT. Protein: CASSYSTTGQNSPLHF.

This chain uses TRBV5-1 with TRBJ1-1; 12 bases fit TRBD1. The J segment lost 3 bases and the V segment lost 0 bases, leaving 6 bases of the junction unmatched. CDR1 is SGHRS, CDR2 YFSETQ, per germline. The CDR3 extends over 17 amino acids. This chain's CDR3 is CASSLVGQGAHYTEAFF. CDR3 nucleotide sequence: TGCGCCAGCAGCTTGGTGGGACAGGGGGCGCATTACACTGAAGCTTTCTTT.

The sample holds a few counts of this clone. The rearrangement uses TRBV6-2 or TRBV6-3 and TRBJ1-2; no clear D. The CDR3 is 14 amino acids. CDR1 and CDR2 (germline): MNHEY, SVGEGT. V dropped 2 bases and J dropped 4 bases, with 11 bases sitting between them. The CDR3 protein is CASSYVLGVYGYTF. CDR3 bases: TGTGCCAGCAGTTACGTGCTGGGAGTCTATGGCTACACCTTC.

A single count supports this clone. The rearrangement links TRBV2 to TRBJ2-5; D may be TRBD1 (5 bases). Trimming took off 6 bases at V and 5 bases at J, with 10 bases between the two ends. CDR1 and CDR2 from the germline V gene are SNHLY and FYNNEI. CDR3 length equals 12 residues. The CDR3 DNA reads as TGTGCCAGCAGGGGGCGTCTCGAGACCCAGTACTTC. Protein sequence: CASRGRLETQYF. Full variable domain (missing parts from reference TRBV2 and TRBJ2-5): EPEVTQTPSHQVTQMGQEVILRCVPISNHLYFYWYRQILGQKVEFLVSFYNNEISEKSEIFDDQFSVERPDGSNFTLKIRSTKLEDSAMYFCASRGRLETQYFGPGTRLLVL.

The genes are TRBV12-3 or TRBV12-4 and TRBJ2-1; maybe TRBD2 (5 bases). V was cut by 5 bases and J by 15 bases, with 20 bases left in between. This CDR3 has 13 amino acids. The CDR3 reads CASSKEDSTPGFF. The CDR3 bases are TGTGCCAGCAGTAAAGAGGACTCCACCCCGGGGTTCTTC.

The J gene is TRBJ2-7, the V gene TRBV5-1; 8 nucleotides line up with TRBD2. CDR3 size: 13 residues. Germline values: CDR1 SGHRS, CDR2 YFSETQ. V was clipped by 1 base and J by 4 bases; unmatched bases: 1. In DNA, the CDR3 is TGCGCCAGCAGCTTGTTAGCGGGATACGAGCAGTACTTC. The encoded protein is CASSLLAGYEQYF.

This clone was seen a single time. The V gene is TRBV12-5, the J gene TRBJ2-7; no clear D. CDR3 length equals 12 residues. Germline assignment: CDR1 LGHNT and CDR2 FRNRAP. Trimming shortened V by 2 bases and J by 4 bases, and 6 bases separated the two germline ends. Here the CDR3 reads CASGLSLYEQYF. CDR3 nucleotides: TGTGCTAGTGGTTTGTCACTATACGAGCAGTACTTC.

The chain recombines TRBV30 with TRBJ2-1; 12 bases are a match to TRBD2. Trimming cost V 3 bases and J 5 bases; bases outside gene matches: 5. The germline V gene encodes CDR1 GTSNPN and CDR2 SVGIG (reference sequence). The CDR3 length is 15 residues. CDR3 coding DNA: TGTGCCTGGAGCGTGGGACTAGCGGGCCACAATGAGCAGTTCTTC. Translated, it gives CAWSVGLAGHNEQFF. Drawing the rest from reference TRBV30 and TRBJ2-1, the complete variable domain is SQTIHQWPATLVQPVGSPLSLECTVEGTSNPNLYWYRQAAGRGLQLLFYSVGIGQISSEVPQNLSASRPQDRQFILSSKKLLLSDSGFYLCAWSVGLAGHNEQFFGPGTRLTVL.

This chain links TRBV7-6 with TRBJ1-6; TRBD1 agrees at 11 bases. The CDR3 has 16 amino acids. Germline-derived CDR1 and CDR2 are SGHVS and FNYEAQ. J gave up 9 bases and V 0 bases, and 4 bases lay outside the gene matches. CDR3 nucleotides: TGTGCCAGCAGCTTAGCGCGAGGACAGGGGGCTTCACCCCTCCACTTT. Amino acids: CASSLARGQGASPLHF.

This clone showed up just a few times. The chain links TRBV27 to TRBJ2-7; D is uncertain. Germline V gives CDR1 MNHEY, CDR2 SMNVEV (reference sequence). The CDR3 runs to 14 residues. Trimming removed 6 bases from V and 7 bases from J, with 19 bases in between. CDR3 bases: TGTGCCAGCAGCCCTCTCGAGCGTCCCTGGGAGCAGTACTTC. Translating it yields CASSPLERPWEQYF.

Here the CDR3 DNA reads TGTGCCAGTAGTTACGACAGAAACCTCAATGAGCAGTTCTTC. Its translation is CASSYDRNLNEQFF. The rearrangement uses TRBV19 and TRBJ2-1; D is possibly TRBD1 (5 bases). This CDR3 has 14 residues. V was cut by 5 bases and J by 6 bases, with 14 bases left in between. Per the germline V gene, CDR1 is LNHDA and CDR2 is SQIVND (reference sequence).

This sequence joins TRBV5-1 and TRBJ2-7, with D unresolved. CDR3 length: 16 residues. Germline assignment: CDR1 SGHRS and CDR2 YFSETQ. Trimming removed 4 bases at V and 3 bases at J, with 20 bases between. CDR3 coding DNA: TGCGCCAGCAGCGAGAACGAAGGCAGGTACGACTACGAGCAGTACTTC. This sequence encodes CASSENEGRYDYEQYF.

This chain uses TRBV2 with TRBJ2-1; possibly TRBD1 for D (6 bases). CDR3 size: 17 residues. V was shortened by 4 bases and J by 0 bases, with 16 bases between the two germline ends. The germline gives CDR1 SNHLY, CDR2 FYNNEI. CDR3 sequence: CASSGDKGTSSYNEQFF. The CDR3 bases are TGTGCCAGCAGTGGGGATAAAGGGACAAGCTCCTACAATGAGCAGTTCTTC. The full variable domain, its missing parts supplied by reference TRBV2 and TRBJ2-1, is EPEVTQTPSHQVTQMGQEVILRCVPISNHLYFYWYRQILGQKVEFLVSFYNNEISEKSEIFDDQFSVERPDGSNFTLKIRSTKLEDSAMYFCASSGDKGTSSYNEQFFGPGTRLTVL.

This chain connects TRBV27 to TRBJ2-1; 8 nucleotides agree with TRBD2. Germline V gives CDR1 MNHEY, CDR2 SMNVEV (reference sequence). The junction had 10 bases not matched to a gene; V was cut back by 3 bases and J by 9 bases. CDR3 length equals 15 residues. DNA of the CDR3: TGTGCCAGCAGTTTCCGGGGGGGCCGGACGGGTGAGCAGTTCTTC. Translated, it gives CASSFRGGRTGEQFF.

This sequence joins TRBV4-2 and TRBJ2-7, with a possible D match to TRBD2 (6 bases). There are 13 residues in the CDR3. Trimming left V 5 bases short and J 7 bases short, with 15 bases between. Germline CDR1 reads LGHNA; CDR2 reads YNFKEQ. The CDR3 bases are TGTGCCAGCAGCAAGACTAGAGTGGGGGAGCAGTACTTC. This encodes CASSKTRVGEQYF.

The chain employs TRBV5-1 and TRBJ2-2, with D maybe TRBD1 (5 bases). The length of the CDR3 is 13 residues. The V end lost 5 bases, the J end lost 5 bases, and 10 bases lay between the germline ends. Germline CDR1 SGHRS, CDR2 YFSETQ. CDR3 protein: CASRQEDTGELFF. The CDR3 DNA is TGCGCCAGCAGACAGGAAGATACCGGGGAGCTGTTTTTT. Drawing the rest from reference TRBV5-1 and TRBJ2-2, the complete variable domain is KAGVTQTPRYLIKTRGQQVTLSCSPISGHRSVSWYQQTPGQGLQFLFEYFSETQRNKGNFPGRFSGRQFSNSRSEMNVSTLELGDSALYLCASRQEDTGELFFGEGSRLTVL.

This clone has only a few counts. This chain connects TRBV3-1 (or the pseudogene TRBV3-2) to TRBJ1-5; D is uncertain. Per germline, CDR1 LGHDT and CDR2 YNNKEL (reference sequence). CDR3 size: 14 residues. Trimming took off 1 base at V and 5 bases at J, with 9 bases between the two ends. This CDR3 is CASSQAGEDQPQHF. The CDR3 DNA follows: TGTGCCAGCAGCCAAGCTGGGGAGGATCAGCCCCAGCATTTT.

The CDR3 protein is CASSLEGVDGYTF. The DNA for the CDR3 is TGCGCCAGCAGCTTGGAAGGGGTGGATGGCTACACCTTC. This chain joins TRBV5-1 and TRBJ1-2; the D gene is possibly TRBD1 (5 bases). From germline, CDR1 is SGHRS and CDR2 YFSETQ. Trimming removed 0 bases at V and 6 bases at J, with 9 bases between. The CDR3 is 13 amino acids.

The J gene is TRBJ2-3, the V gene TRBV2; 7 nucleotides line up with TRBD2. Germline CDR1 SNHLY, CDR2 FYNNEI. V lost 6 bases, J lost 3 bases, and 12 bases stayed unmatched. This CDR3 comprises 16 residues. Here the CDR3 DNA reads TGTGCCAGCAGCGCTAGACTAGGCGGGAGTACAGATACGCAGTATTTT. Protein sequence: CASSARLGGSTDTQYF. The variable domain in full, with the rest retrieved from reference TRBV2 and TRBJ2-3, is EPEVTQTPSHQVTQMGQEVILRCVPISNHLYFYWYRQILGQKVEFLVSFYNNEISEKSEIFDDQFSVERPDGSNFTLKIRSTKLEDSAMYFCASSARLGGSTDTQYFGPGTRLTVL.

As to this clone: Other DNA sequences in this specimen translate into the identical CDR3. This rearrangement joins TRBV5-1 to TRBJ2-5, with 9 bases fitting TRBD2. The germline CDR1 and CDR2 sequences are SGHRS and YFSETQ. After removal of 1 base from V and 3 bases from J, the junction contained 1 base not matched to a gene. This CDR3 contains 14 residues. CDR3 residues: CASSLLAGEETQYF. The CDR3 DNA sequence: TGCGCCAGCAGCTTGTTAGCGGGGGAAGAGACCCAGTACTTC.

DNA for the CDR3: TGTGCCAGCAGCCTGGGACAGGGACGCGGCTACACCTTC. Its translation is CASSLGQGRGYTF. The genes are TRBV16 and TRBJ1-2; 9 bases fit TRBD1. V shed 4 bases, J shed 8 bases, and the junction held 5 bases outside the gene matches. Germline V gene sequence: CDR1 KGHSY, CDR2 FQNENV. CDR3 length equals 13 residues.

This chain connects TRBV5-1 to TRBJ2-3; 7 positions agree with TRBD1. Trimming took 4 bases from V and 1 from J; bases not matched to a gene: 9. Germline CDR1 reads SGHRS; CDR2 reads YFSETQ. The CDR3 has 16 residues. The CDR3 sequence is CASSLRRGIGTDTQYF. The CDR3 region has the DNA TGCGCCAGCAGCCTCCGCAGGGGGATAGGCACAGATACGCAGTATTTT.

This sequence joins TRBV28 and TRBJ1-6; 9 bases agree with TRBD1. Trimming at V came to 6 bases and at J to 5 bases, leaving 2 bases not matched to a gene. Germline-derived CDR1 and CDR2 are MDHEN and SYDVKM. The CDR3 runs to 14 residues. CDR3 protein: CASRTGGDNSPLHF. CDR3 coding DNA: TGTGCCAGCAGGACAGGGGGGGATAATTCACCCCTCCACTTT. The entire variable domain, with the rest obtained from reference TRBV28 and TRBJ1-6, is as follows: DVKVTQSSRYLVKRTGEKVFLECVQDMDHENMFWYRQDPGLGLRLIYFSYDVKMKEKGDIPEGYSVSREKKERFSLILESASTNQTSMYLCASRTGGDNSPLHFGNGTRLTVT.